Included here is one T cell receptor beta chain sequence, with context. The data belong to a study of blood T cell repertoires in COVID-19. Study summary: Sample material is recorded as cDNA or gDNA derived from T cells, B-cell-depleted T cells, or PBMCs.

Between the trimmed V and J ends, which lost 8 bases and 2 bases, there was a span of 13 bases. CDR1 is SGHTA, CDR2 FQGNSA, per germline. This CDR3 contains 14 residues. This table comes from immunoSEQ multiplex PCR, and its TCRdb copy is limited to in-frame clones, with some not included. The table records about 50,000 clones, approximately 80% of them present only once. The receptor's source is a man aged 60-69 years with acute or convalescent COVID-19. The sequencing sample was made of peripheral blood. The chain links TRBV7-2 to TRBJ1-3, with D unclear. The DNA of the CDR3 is TGTGCCAGCCACCTCGGGTCAACTGGAAACACCATATATTTT. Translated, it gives CASHLGSTGNTIYF.